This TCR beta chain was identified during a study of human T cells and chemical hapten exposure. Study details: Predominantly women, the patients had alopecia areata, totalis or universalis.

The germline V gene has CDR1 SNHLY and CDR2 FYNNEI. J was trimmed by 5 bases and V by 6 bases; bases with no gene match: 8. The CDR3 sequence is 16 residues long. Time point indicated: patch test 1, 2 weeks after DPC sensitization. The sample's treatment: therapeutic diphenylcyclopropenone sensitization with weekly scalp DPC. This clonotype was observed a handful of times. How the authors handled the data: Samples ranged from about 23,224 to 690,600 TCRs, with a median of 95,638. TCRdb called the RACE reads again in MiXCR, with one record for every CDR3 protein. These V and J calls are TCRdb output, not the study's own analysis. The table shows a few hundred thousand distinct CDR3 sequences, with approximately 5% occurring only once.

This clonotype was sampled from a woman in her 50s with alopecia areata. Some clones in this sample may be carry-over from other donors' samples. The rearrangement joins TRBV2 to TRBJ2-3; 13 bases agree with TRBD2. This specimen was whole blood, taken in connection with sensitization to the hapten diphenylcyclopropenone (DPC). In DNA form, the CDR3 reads TGTGCCAGCAGCGCCGGACTAGCGGGGGCCGTAGATACGCAGTATTTT. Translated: CASSAGLAGAVDTQYF.